The rows below give T cell receptor beta chains drawn from one sample of a study of Ad26.COV2.S vaccination and SARS-CoV-2 variants. Here immunoSEQ multiplex PCR was the method, and the copy in TCRdb shows in-frame clones only, minus some. The profile shows about 410,000 clones, over 80% of them singletons. This sample comprised peripheral blood, obtained in a trial of Ad26.COV2.S vaccine versus placebo. The receptors here all came from a person aged 18-65 years who received the Ad26.COV2.S COVID-19 vaccine or a placebo. CDR3s include the opening cysteine and the closing phenylalanine or tryptophan. A D gene is named only where the DNA matches it firmly. Size is stated for part of the rows, as once, few or many counts, or as a class when the clone is expanded.

D gene | J gene | clone size | V gene | CDR3 DNA | CDR3 protein
NA | TRBJ1-1 | NA | TRBV6-5 | TGTGCCAGCAGCGCGGAAAGGGGTTGGGGTGAAGCTTTCTTT | CASSAERGWGEAFF
NA | TRBJ2-7 | NA | TRBV7-6 | TGTGCCAGCAGCTTAGCGCAAGGGGCGACCTACGAGCAGTACTTC | CASSLAQGATYEQYF
NA | TRBJ1-1 | few | TRBV5-1 | TGCGCCAGCAGCATACAGGGAAGGGAGACTGAAGCTTTCTTT | CASSIQGRETEAFF
TRBD1 | TRBJ2-3 | once | TRBV15 | TGTGCCACCAGCAGAGACAGGGGGCTAGACACAGATACGCAGTATTTT | CATSRDRGLDTDTQYF
NA | TRBJ2-1 | NA | TRBV4-3 | TGCGCCAGCAGCCAAGCCATGACAGGAGTTACCTACAATGAGCAGTTCTTC | CASSQAMTGVTYNEQFF
TRBD2 | TRBJ2-5 | NA | TRBV29-1 | TGCAGCGTTGACGACGGGGGGGCCCAAGAGACCCAGTACTTC | CSVDDGGAQETQYF
NA | TRBJ2-7 | once | TRBV5-1 | TGCGCCAGCAGCCTGGGGGGAAGCAGCTCCTACGAGCAGTACTTC | CASSLGGSSSYEQYF
NA | TRBJ1-6 | NA | TRBV13 | TGTGCCAGCAGCTTCGGTACCCGAAGCTCACCCCTCCACTTT | CASSFGTRSSPLHF
NA | TRBJ2-1 | NA | TRBV5-1 | TGCGCCAGCAGACAGGGCTACAATGAGCAGTTCTTC | CASRQGYNEQFF
NA | TRBJ2-7 | NA | TRBV19 | TGTGCCAGTAGTCATGGGATAATCACCTCGACTTACGAGCAGTACTTC | CASSHGIITSTYEQYF
NA | TRBJ2-1 | NA | TRBV29-1 | TGCAGCGTCCGATCCGGACGGCCCAGTGAGCAGTTCTTC | CSVRSGRPSEQFF
TRBD2 | TRBJ2-7 | few | TRBV11-2 | TGTGCCAGCAGCTTTTCGGGGGGAGACGGGGAGCAGTACTTC | CASSFSGGDGEQYF
NA | TRBJ1-2 | once | TRBV29-1 | TGCAGCGGGCACTTAGGGCCCTATGGCTACACCTTC | CSGHLGPYGYTF
NA | TRBJ1-2 | NA | TRBV6-2/TRBV6-3 | TGTGCCAGCAGTTCCGGGGACAACCCGGATGGCTACACCTTC | CASSSGDNPDGYTF
NA | TRBJ1-6 | NA | TRBV14 | TGTGCCAGCAGCCAAGATTCTTGGGTATATAATTCACCCCTCCACTTT | CASSQDSWVYNSPLHF
TRBD2 | TRBJ2-2 | NA | TRBV28 | TGTGCCAGCAGTTTCGCTAGCGGGGGGCTCCCCGGGGAGCTGTTTTTT | CASSFASGGLPGELFF
NA | TRBJ1-5 | NA | TRBV6-6 | TGTGCCAGCAGCCCGGTTTTGAGTTCGATTCAGCCCCAGCATTTT | CASSPVLSSIQPQHF
TRBD2 | TRBJ2-7 | NA | TRBV9 | TGTGCCAGCAGCGCCCGGGGTAGCGGGGTTTACGAGCAGTACTTC | CASSARGSGVYEQYF
NA | TRBJ1-5 | NA | TRBV7-8 | TGTGCCAGCAGCAGAGACAGGAATAGCAATCAGCCCCAGCATTTT | CASSRDRNSNQPQHF
NA | TRBJ1-2 | NA | TRBV29-1 | TGCAGCGTAGGGCAGCCTCCCCCGGATGGCTACACCTTC | CSVGQPPPDGYTF
NA | TRBJ1-5 | once | TRBV3-1/TRBV3-2 | TGTGCCAGCAGCCGAGAGGTCTGTCGCGGGCCCCAGCATTTT | CASSREVCRGPQHF
NA | TRBJ1-1 | NA | TRBV6-2/TRBV6-3 | TGTGCCAGCAGTTACCGTGGCTCTTTGAACACTGAAGCTTTCTTT | CASSYRGSLNTEAFF
TRBD1 | TRBJ2-7 | NA | TRBV5-4 | TGTGCCAGCAGCCCAGGGGGGGGACAGGGACTCCTGCACGAGCAGTACTTC | CASSPGGGQGLLHEQYF
NA | TRBJ2-1 | NA | TRBV30 | TGTGCCTGGACGCCCAAATTCTGGCAAAGCGGACCAGTTAATCTAAATGAGCAGTTCTTC | CAWTPKFWQSGPVNLNEQFF
NA | TRBJ1-2 | NA | TRBV30 | TGTGCCTGGAGTGTACCCGGGGGGTTCTATGGCTACACCTTC | CAWSVPGGFYGYTF
NA | TRBJ1-2 | NA | TRBV6-5 | TGTGCCAGCAGTTACAGGGAGACGAACTATGGCTACACCTTC | CASSYRETNYGYTF
NA | TRBJ1-3 | NA | TRBV29-1 | TGCAGCGTTGAAGATAAGGGTGCTGGAAACACCATATATTTT | CSVEDKGAGNTIYF
TRBD2 | TRBJ2-3 | once | TRBV5-1 | TGCGCCAGCAGCAATACACCGGGACTAAGCACAGATACGCAGTATTTT | CASSNTPGLSTDTQYF
NA | TRBJ2-3 | NA | TRBV18 | TGTGCCAGCTCCCCAATCGCAGGAGGGGTGGATACGCAGTATTTT | CASSPIAGGVDTQYF
TRBD1 | TRBJ1-4 | NA | TRBV13 | TGTGCCAGCAGCGAGCGACAGGGTGTTGAAAAACTGTTTTTT | CASSERQGVEKLFF
NA | TRBJ2-1 | NA | TRBV9 | TGTGCCAGCAGCGTAGTTGGCGTTCTCTACAATGAGCAGTTCTTC | CASSVVGVLYNEQFF
NA | TRBJ2-3 | NA | TRBV4-3 | TGCGCCAGCAGCCACAGGAGTGGCACAATTAGCACAGATACGCAGTATTTT | CASSHRSGTISTDTQYF
NA | TRBJ1-2 | NA | TRBV12-3/TRBV12-4 | TGTGCCAGCGCCCGCAGGAACTATGGCTACACCTTC | CASARRNYGYTF
NA | TRBJ2-7 | NA | TRBV11-2 | TGTGCCAGCAGCTTAGCGGGTGGGGGCTCCTACGAGCAGTACTTC | CASSLAGGGSYEQYF
TRBD2 | TRBJ2-2 | NA | TRBV24-1 | TGTGCCACCAATCCCGGACTAGAGACCGGGGAGCTGTTTTTT | CATNPGLETGELFF
NA | TRBJ1-4 | NA | TRBV12-3/TRBV12-4 | TGTGCCAGCAGCCTGGATGGAGAAAAACTGTTTTTT | CASSLDGEKLFF
NA | TRBJ1-1 | NA | TRBV28 | TGTGCCAGCAGTTCCTTGCAGGGTATGAACACTGAAGCTTTCTTT | CASSSLQGMNTEAFF